The rows below give T cell receptor beta chains drawn from one sample of a study of spatial heterogeneity in lung cancer. TCRdb reprocessed the 5' RACE reads via MiXCR and lists one record per CDR3 protein. The sample has roughly 9,700 distinct CDR3 sequences, 8% to 10% seen once. The material sequenced was lung tumor tissue, taken at surgery. These receptors were collected from a female donor with early-stage non-small cell lung cancer. CDR3s include the opening cysteine and the closing phenylalanine or tryptophan. D genes are given only for firm matches.

v_call: TRBV23-1; d_call: .; j_call: TRBJ2-7; cdr3_aa: CASSQFSRRTYEQYF
v_call: TRBV5-1; d_call: .; j_call: TRBJ1-1; cdr3_aa: CASSSVGSTEAFF
v_call: TRBV5-1; d_call: .; j_call: TRBJ2-1; cdr3_aa: CASSSAGHHNEQFF
v_call: TRBV28; d_call: .; j_call: TRBJ1-5; cdr3_aa: CASRPSRGGTNSNQPQHF
v_call: TRBV6-1; d_call: TRBD1; j_call: TRBJ2-7; cdr3_aa: CASSISGQLYEQYF
v_call: TRBV29-1; d_call: .; j_call: TRBJ1-5; cdr3_aa: CSVAGLGSDQPQHF
v_call: TRBV28; d_call: .; j_call: TRBJ2-2; cdr3_aa: CASRGTNTGELFF
v_call: TRBV7-8; d_call: TRBD1; j_call: TRBJ2-7; cdr3_aa: CASSLAAGGGEQYF
v_call: TRBV29-1; d_call: TRBD1; j_call: TRBJ2-6; cdr3_aa: CSAGTGSGANVLTF
v_call: TRBV29-1; d_call: .; j_call: TRBJ1-1; cdr3_aa: CSVEREEAFF
v_call: TRBV29-1; d_call: TRBD1; j_call: TRBJ2-1; cdr3_aa: CTTDRGDSNEQFF
v_call: TRBV7-2; d_call: .; j_call: TRBJ1-3; cdr3_aa: CASSKTQGASGNTIYF
v_call: TRBV10-3; d_call: .; j_call: TRBJ2-7; cdr3_aa: CAIGIQGYEQYF
v_call: TRBV28; d_call: .; j_call: TRBJ2-7; cdr3_aa: CASSLHDEQYF
v_call: TRBV7-2; d_call: .; j_call: TRBJ2-1; cdr3_aa: CASSLGRDNEQFF
v_call: TRBV5-8; d_call: .; j_call: TRBJ2-2; cdr3_aa: CASSLLGLNTGELFF
v_call: TRBV7-2; d_call: .; j_call: TRBJ2-3; cdr3_aa: CASSSADTQYF
v_call: TRBV4-2; d_call: .; j_call: TRBJ2-1; cdr3_aa: CAKQFQRVPAMPYNEQFF
v_call: TRBV2; d_call: TRBD1; j_call: TRBJ2-2; cdr3_aa: CASSFPGQGPQAELFF
v_call: TRBV19; d_call: .; j_call: TRBJ2-5; cdr3_aa: CASSSGQLHLQETQYF
v_call: TRBV7-2; d_call: TRBD2; j_call: TRBJ2-3; cdr3_aa: CASSSLYRLAGGRGTDTQYF
v_call: TRBV5-1; d_call: .; j_call: TRBJ1-4; cdr3_aa: CASSLEVRGGNEKLFF
v_call: TRBV7-9; d_call: TRBD1; j_call: TRBJ2-1; cdr3_aa: CASSLGTGYNEQFF
v_call: TRBV5-1; d_call: .; j_call: TRBJ2-3; cdr3_aa: CVSSLTTDTQYF
v_call: TRBV19; d_call: TRBD1; j_call: TRBJ1-2; cdr3_aa: CASSGTAYGYTF
v_call: TRBV3-1; d_call: TRBD1; j_call: TRBJ1-2; cdr3_aa: CASSRQGARVYGYTF
v_call: TRBV12-3/TRBV12-4; d_call: TRBD1; j_call: TRBJ1-5; cdr3_aa: CASSFTGGINQPQHF
v_call: TRBV12-3/TRBV12-4; d_call: TRBD1; j_call: TRBJ2-3; cdr3_aa: CASNRDRGTDTQYF
v_call: TRBV6-1; d_call: .; j_call: TRBJ1-1; cdr3_aa: CASRFLTSEAFF
v_call: TRBV27; d_call: .; j_call: TRBJ1-1; cdr3_aa: CASSTTLSSGGTEAFF
v_call: TRBV12-3/TRBV12-4; d_call: .; j_call: TRBJ1-2; cdr3_aa: CASSLNRGYGYTF
v_call: TRBV5-5; d_call: .; j_call: TRBJ2-7; cdr3_aa: CASSFLPSYEQYF
v_call: TRBV20-1; d_call: TRBD1; j_call: TRBJ2-7; cdr3_aa: CSASDRGYEQYF
v_call: TRBV7-6; d_call: .; j_call: TRBJ1-4; cdr3_aa: CASSSGVREITGEKLFF
v_call: TRBV6-2/TRBV6-3; d_call: TRBD2; j_call: TRBJ2-3; cdr3_aa: CASSLNSGGSTQYF
v_call: TRBV9; d_call: TRBD1; j_call: TRBJ1-6; cdr3_aa: CASSVAGTGEEWRNSPLHF
v_call: TRBV12-3/TRBV12-4; d_call: TRBD1; j_call: TRBJ1-1; cdr3_aa: CASSFHPQGEAFF
v_call: TRBV27; d_call: .; j_call: TRBJ2-3; cdr3_aa: CASSSLGTDTQYF
v_call: TRBV18; d_call: TRBD2; j_call: TRBJ2-7; cdr3_aa: CASSPQDGRYEQYF
v_call: TRBV11-2; d_call: .; j_call: TRBJ2-2; cdr3_aa: CASSQIGARTGELFF
v_call: TRBV28; d_call: .; j_call: TRBJ1-6; cdr3_aa: CASVSPWGSERSPLHF
v_call: TRBV29-1; d_call: .; j_call: TRBJ2-5; cdr3_aa: CSVFPFEDTQETQYF
v_call: TRBV4-2; d_call: .; j_call: TRBJ2-1; cdr3_aa: CASSQGMGGPIDEQFF
v_call: TRBV12-3/TRBV12-4; d_call: .; j_call: TRBJ1-6; cdr3_aa: CASSLSAGSPLHF
v_call: TRBV29-1; d_call: .; j_call: TRBJ2-1; cdr3_aa: CSAEQGKNEQFF
v_call: TRBV29-1; d_call: .; j_call: TRBJ1-3; cdr3_aa: CSVVSGVENTIYF
v_call: TRBV2; d_call: .; j_call: TRBJ1-2; cdr3_aa: CASSEKGQIYGYTF
v_call: TRBV20-1; d_call: TRBD2; j_call: TRBJ2-3; cdr3_aa: CSAAKWASGGAEGTDTQYF
v_call: TRBV7-8; d_call: TRBD2; j_call: TRBJ2-3; cdr3_aa: CASSRQLAGMDTQYF
v_call: TRBV20-1; d_call: TRBD2; j_call: TRBJ2-3; cdr3_aa: CSARGSGGVTDTQYF